This paragraph reports one T cell receptor (beta chain). As yet, its antigen is unknown. At one end the junction does not follow the germline gene, possibly because of a read error. The data derive from a study of blood T cells in healthy people across ages. Notes on the study in general: Diversity estimates drawn from one million T cells were deemed underestimates. Because sorting was not performed, PBMCs prevented conclusive naive versus antigen-experienced comparison.

The CDR3 consists of 13 residues. The germline CDR1 and CDR2 sequences are MDHEN and SYDVKM. PCR was performed a second time for roughly 7 to 12 cycles using a sample-barcoded 5' primer and a J-beta primer mix. TCRdb re-derived calls from the 5' RACE reads in MiXCR, one entry per CDR3 protein. The sample contains about 970,000 distinct CDR3 sequences, just over 50% of which appear only once. Source material: blood. The chain recombines TRBV28 with TRBJ2-3; D uncertain. The clonotype was recovered from a woman in her fifties or sixties in good health. The CDR3 DNA reads as TGTGCCAGCAGCTTATTGGAGTGGGATACGCAGTATTTT. It is translated as CASSLLEWDTQYF.